The clone carrying this TCR beta chain was recorded only once. Its antigen remains unidentified. Germline V gene sequence: CDR1 MNHEY, CDR2 SVGAGI. The CDR3 is 13 residues long. The V end was cut by 6 bases, the J end by 3 bases, with 11 bases between. This entry belongs to a study of Tregs in tolerant kidney transplant recipients. The repertoire was sequenced with immunoSEQ multiplex PCR; TCRdb's copy has only in-frame clones and lacks some. Of some 110,000 clones listed, roughly nine tenths are singletons. Thawed PBMCs were FACS-sorted into unstimulated CD4+CD25+CD127- regulatory T cells, CD4+CD25- non-regulatory cells, CD4 and CD8 cells. Study-level findings and limits: Validation in larger populations is needed because few patients were studied.

Sequences were obtained from CD4+ T cells from blood. The chain combines TRBV6-5 with TRBJ1-2; D unresolved. The source is a human donor in good health. As DNA, the CDR3 is TGTGCCAGCAGCCACGAGGCGGACTATGGCTACACCTTC. It yields the protein CASSHEADYGYTF.